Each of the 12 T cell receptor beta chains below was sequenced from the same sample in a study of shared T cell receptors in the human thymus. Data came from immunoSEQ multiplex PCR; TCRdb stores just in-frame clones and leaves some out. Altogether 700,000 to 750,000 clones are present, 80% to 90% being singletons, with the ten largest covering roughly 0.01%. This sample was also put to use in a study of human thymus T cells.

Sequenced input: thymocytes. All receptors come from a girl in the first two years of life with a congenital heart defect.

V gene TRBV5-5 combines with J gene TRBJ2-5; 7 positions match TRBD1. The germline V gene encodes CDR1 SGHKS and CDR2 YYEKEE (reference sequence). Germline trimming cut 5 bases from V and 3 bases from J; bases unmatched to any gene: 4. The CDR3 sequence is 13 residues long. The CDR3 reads CASRVQGEETQYF. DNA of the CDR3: TGTGCCAGCAGGGTCCAGGGGGAAGAGACCCAGTACTTC. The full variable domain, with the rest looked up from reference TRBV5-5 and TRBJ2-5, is DAGVTQSPTHLIKTRGQQVTLRCSPISGHKSVSWYQQVLGQGPQFIFQYYEKEERGRGNFPDRFSARQFPNYSSELNVNALLLGDSALYLCASRVQGEETQYFGPGTRLLVL.

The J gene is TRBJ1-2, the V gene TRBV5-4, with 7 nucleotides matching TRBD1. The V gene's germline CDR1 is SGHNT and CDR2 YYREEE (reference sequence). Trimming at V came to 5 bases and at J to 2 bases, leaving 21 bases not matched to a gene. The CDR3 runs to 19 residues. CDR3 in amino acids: CASSFFFPLRTGGNYGYTF. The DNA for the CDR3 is TGTGCCAGCAGTTTCTTTTTCCCCTTAAGGACAGGAGGCAACTATGGCTACACCTTC.

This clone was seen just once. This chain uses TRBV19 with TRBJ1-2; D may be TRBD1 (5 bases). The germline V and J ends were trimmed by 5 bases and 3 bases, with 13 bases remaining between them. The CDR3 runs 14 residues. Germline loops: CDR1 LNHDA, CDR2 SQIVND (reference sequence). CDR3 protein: CASSSRDGYYGYTF. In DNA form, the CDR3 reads TGTGCCAGTAGTTCCAGGGATGGGTACTATGGCTACACCTTC.

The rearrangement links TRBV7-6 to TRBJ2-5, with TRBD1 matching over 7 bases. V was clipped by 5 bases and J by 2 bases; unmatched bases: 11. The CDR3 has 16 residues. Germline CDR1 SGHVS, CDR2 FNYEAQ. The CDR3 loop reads CASSRVIRGFQETQYF. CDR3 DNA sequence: TGTGCCAGCAGCCGTGTAATCAGGGGGTTTCAAGAGACCCAGTACTTC.

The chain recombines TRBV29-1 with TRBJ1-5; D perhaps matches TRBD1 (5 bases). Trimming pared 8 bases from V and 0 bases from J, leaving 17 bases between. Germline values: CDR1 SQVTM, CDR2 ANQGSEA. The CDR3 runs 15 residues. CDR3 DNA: TGCAGCTATACCAGCGGGGGACCTAGCAATCAGCCCCAGCATTTT. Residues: CSYTSGGPSNQPQHF.

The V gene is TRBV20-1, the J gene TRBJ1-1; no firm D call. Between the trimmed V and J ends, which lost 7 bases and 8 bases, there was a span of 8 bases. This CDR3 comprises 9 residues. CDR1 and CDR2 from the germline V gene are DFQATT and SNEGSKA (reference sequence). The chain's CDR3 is CSGAPEAFF. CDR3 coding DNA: TGCAGTGGGGCGCCAGAAGCTTTCTTT.

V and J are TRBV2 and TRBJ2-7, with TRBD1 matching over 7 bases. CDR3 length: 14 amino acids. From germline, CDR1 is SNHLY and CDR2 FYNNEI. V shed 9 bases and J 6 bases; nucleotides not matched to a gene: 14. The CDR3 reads CARDSGQSTREQYF. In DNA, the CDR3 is TGTGCCAGAGACTCGGGACAGTCGACTCGCGAGCAGTACTTC.

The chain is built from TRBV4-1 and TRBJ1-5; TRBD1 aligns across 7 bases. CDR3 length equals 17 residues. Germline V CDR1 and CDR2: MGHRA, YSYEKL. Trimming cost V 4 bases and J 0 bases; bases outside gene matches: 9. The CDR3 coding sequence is TGCGCCAGCAGCCGGAACGACAGGGCGGGTAGCAATCAGCCCCAGCATTTT. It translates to CASSRNDRAGSNQPQHF.

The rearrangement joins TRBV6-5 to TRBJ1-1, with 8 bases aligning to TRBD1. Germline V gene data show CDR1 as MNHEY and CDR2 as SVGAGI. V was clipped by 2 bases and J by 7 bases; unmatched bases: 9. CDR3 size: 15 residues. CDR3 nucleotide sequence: TGTGCCAGCAGTTACCAGTATGGGACAGGTATTGAAGCTTTCTTT. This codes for CASSYQYGTGIEAFF.

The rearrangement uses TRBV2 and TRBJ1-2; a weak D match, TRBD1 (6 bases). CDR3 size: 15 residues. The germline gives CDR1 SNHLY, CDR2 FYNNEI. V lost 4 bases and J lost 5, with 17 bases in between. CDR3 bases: TGTGCCAGCAGTGTAGAACCCGGGACAAGTTATGGCTACACCTTC. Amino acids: CASSVEPGTSYGYTF.

The CDR3 DNA is TGCGCCAGCAGCCAAGATGGGCAGCCAACCTACGAGCAGTACTTC. It encodes CASSQDGQPTYEQYF. The chain has TRBV4-1 and TRBJ2-7; D remains ambiguous. The CDR3 sequence is 15 residues long. V lost 0 bases to trimming and J lost 2 bases, with 11 bases between them. Germline loops: CDR1 MGHRA, CDR2 YSYEKL.

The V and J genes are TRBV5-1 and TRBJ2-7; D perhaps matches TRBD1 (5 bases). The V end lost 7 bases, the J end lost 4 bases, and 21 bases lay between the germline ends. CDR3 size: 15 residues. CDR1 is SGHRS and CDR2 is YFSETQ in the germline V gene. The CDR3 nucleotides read TGCGCCAGCGGCCTTTTTGGGGCTCCTGAGTACGAGCAGTACTTC. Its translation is CASGLFGAPEYEQYF.